The rows below give T cell receptor beta chains drawn from one sample of a study of blood T cells in healthy people across ages. TCRdb reprocessed the 5' RACE reads via MiXCR and lists one record per CDR3 protein. Of about 1.1 million distinct CDR3 sequences in the sample, around two fifths were seen once. The sample was blood. Receptor source: a man younger than 35 in good health. The CDR3 runs from the conserved cysteine through the conserved F or W.

v_call,j_call,cdr3_aa
TRBV10-3,TRBJ1-5,CAISDRTYSNQPQHF
TRBV4-1,TRBJ1-2,CASSQETRNYGYTF
TRBV7-2,TRBJ2-4,CASSLIEGQGHIQYF
TRBV7-2,TRBJ2-1,CASRGTSGDYNEQFF
TRBV6-1,TRBJ1-2,CASTQTVNYGYTF
TRBV10-3,TRBJ2-5,CAISESTAAFDGQYF
TRBV29-1,TRBJ2-7,CSVEGQGGDYEQYF
TRBV20-1,TRBJ1-2,CSAKNDRGYGYTF
TRBV9,TRBJ2-1,CASSGAFKETQFF
TRBV20-1,TRBJ1-5,CSASGGVNQPQHF
TRBV6-6,TRBJ1-1,CASRSDRVIYMNTEAFF
TRBV6-2/TRBV6-3,TRBJ1-1,CASSYSIGRMNTEAFF
TRBV9,TRBJ2-2,CASSVGTGDSTGELFF
TRBV12-3/TRBV12-4,TRBJ2-1,CASSFESGSSYNEQFF
TRBV9,TRBJ2-1,CASSAPGTGDSNEQFF
TRBV18,TRBJ1-2,CASSSLPQGVNGYTF
TRBV5-4,TRBJ2-2,CASSFPGQGAGELFF
TRBV2,TRBJ2-3,CASSRQSDTDTQYF
TRBV20-1,TRBJ2-1,CSVSLLLAGHYNEQFF
TRBV6-2/TRBV6-3,TRBJ2-2,CASIKAGSGELFF
TRBV6-4,TRBJ1-5,CASSEEAANQPQHF
TRBV4-2,TRBJ2-6,CASSQEASGANVLTF
TRBV4-3,TRBJ1-4,CASSQDYGGLWEKLFF
TRBV6-4,TRBJ2-3,CASSVGGMSGDTQYF
TRBV12-3/TRBV12-4,TRBJ1-1,CASSLVGTPLQGTEAFF
TRBV20-1,TRBJ1-1,CSAYGGIITEAFF
TRBV6-6,TRBJ1-1,CASSYELRDGRDTEAFF
TRBV20-1,TRBJ2-7,CSASPGPSTYEQYF
TRBV29-1,TRBJ2-2,CSVEKPGQGGTGELFF
TRBV7-2,TRBJ1-5,CASSKTGDQPQHF
TRBV5-1,TRBJ1-2,CASSARQAIYGYTF
TRBV4-3,TRBJ2-3,CASSVGGLDRDTQYF
TRBV30,TRBJ2-7,CAWDPGQGVHEQYF
TRBV6-2/TRBV6-3,TRBJ2-3,CASSYGGGLSTQYF
TRBV6-2/TRBV6-3,TRBJ2-1,CASSPKRSSYNEQFF
TRBV6-5,TRBJ1-2,CANSYAGQGSYGYTF
TRBV4-2,TRBJ1-1,CASSQAAENTEAFF
TRBV7-6,TRBJ1-1,CASSLAKYLGTGTHVRTNTEAFF
TRBV28,TRBJ1-2,CASSLPVRGVGYTF
TRBV28,TRBJ1-1,CASTGSYTEAFF
TRBV4-3,TRBJ1-6,CASSQDLGINSPLHF
TRBV12-3/TRBV12-4,TRBJ2-1,CASRRDIRSYNEQFF
TRBV20-1,TRBJ2-3,CIATGLAGGQSTDTQYF
TRBV27,NA,CASSLIAFSETQYF
TRBV4-2,TRBJ2-1,CASSRGSRQQIYNEQFF
TRBV6-2/TRBV6-3,TRBJ1-4,CASSPRGWGEKLFF
TRBV5-1,TRBJ2-1,CASSLMAGGSHNEQFF
TRBV4-2,TRBJ1-5,CASSQEGTSSNQPQHF
TRBV6-6,TRBJ2-3,CASRGRSTDTQYF
TRBV6-5,TRBJ1-1,CASSGRTEIEAFF
TRBV11-2,TRBJ1-2,CASSLDRWGANYGYTF
TRBV6-5,TRBJ1-5,CASSYRMAGQNSNQPQHF
TRBV6-6,TRBJ2-1,CASSFSQSHGKEQFF
TRBV7-2,TRBJ2-7,CASSLEVWRSYEQYF
TRBV5-1,TRBJ2-1,CASSQQQGANNEQFF